Below are 11 T cell receptor beta chains sequenced from a single sample in a study of CD4 T cells in relation to SARS-CoV-2 and coronaviruses (dated by TCRdb to the early 2020s). No cognate antigen is known for these TCRs. Library generation was performed with the immunoSEQ multiplex PCR assay. In TCRdb, the immuneACCESS table is reduced to in-frame sequences with V and J assigned. These tables do not hold every clone; where another copy was compared, an unresolved V gene accounts for under half, and the others remain unexplained. The sample table holds 20,000 to 25,000 clones, of which 65% to 85% were seen once. In total, the top ten clones hold about a sixth of the sample. CD4+ T cells from unexposed donors were collected before the COVID-19 pandemic (2011-2018). After less than 13 days of culture, CD4+ T cells were isolated with the EasySep CD4+ T cell isolation kit. Sequencing was done on a sample of CD4+ T cells from PBMCs, cultured in vitro. Receptors were obtained from a human donor in good health.

The chain carries TRBV12-3 or TRBV12-4 and TRBJ1-3, with TRBD1 matching 10 bases. The CDR3 is 13 amino acids. CDR3 amino acids: CGQGQGPGNTIYF. CDR3 sequence (DNA): TGTGGGCAGGGACAGGGGCCTGGAAACACCATATATTTT.

V is TRBV11-2 and J is TRBJ2-7, with a tentative D call TRBD2 (6 bases). The V end lost 5 bases, the J end lost 2 bases, and 10 bases lay between the germline ends. Germline V gene lookup returns CDR1 SGHAT and CDR2 FQNNGV. The CDR3 covers 13 residues. The CDR3 sequence: CASSISGPYEQYF. DNA for the CDR3: TGTGCCAGCAGCATTAGCGGACCCTACGAGCAGTACTTC.

The chain is built from TRBV28 and TRBJ2-5; 7 bases align to TRBD1. CDR3 size: 15 residues. V gave up 5 bases and J gave up 4 bases; unmatched junction bases: 10. Germline CDR1 reads MDHEN; CDR2 reads SYDVKM. CDR3 sequence (DNA): TGTGCCAGCAGTCTAGGGGACAGAGGGGCAGAGACCCAGTACTTC. This encodes CASSLGDRGAETQYF.

This chain connects TRBV13 to TRBJ1-3; 7 positions agree with TRBD1. Germline values: CDR1 PRHDT, CDR2 FYEKMQ (reference sequence). The CDR3 is 15 amino acids. V shed 6 bases and J 2 bases; nucleotides not matched to a gene: 7. The CDR3 reads CASRTGQRAGNTIYF. In DNA form, the CDR3 reads TGTGCCAGCAGAACGGGACAGAGAGCTGGAAACACCATATATTTT.

The rearrangement uses TRBV28 and TRBJ1-1, with TRBD1 identical over 7 bases. The CDR3 loop spans 15 amino acids. Trimming cost V 2 bases and J 4 bases; bases outside gene matches: 7. CDR1 is MDHEN and CDR2 is SYDVKM in the germline V gene. CDR3 amino acids: CASSLEGAGSTEAFF. The CDR3, as DNA: TGTGCCAGCAGTTTAGAGGGGGCCGGGAGCACTGAAGCTTTCTTT. The full variable domain, its missing parts supplied by reference TRBV28 and TRBJ1-1, is DVKVTQSSRYLVKRTGEKVFLECVQDMDHENMFWYRQDPGLGLRLIYFSYDVKMKEKGDIPEGYSVSREKKERFSLILESASTNQTSMYLCASSLEGAGSTEAFFGQGTRLTVV.

The rearrangement links TRBV6-5 to TRBJ2-1; 7 bases fit TRBD2. Germline CDR1 reads MNHEY; CDR2 reads SVGAGI. Losses at the gene ends were 2 bases for V and 11 bases for J; bases not matched to a gene: 6. The CDR3 consists of 13 residues. The CDR3 sequence: CASSYRRETQQFF. The CDR3 nucleotides read TGTGCCAGCAGTTACCGGCGGGAGACACAGCAGTTCTTC.

This chain links TRBV7-2 with TRBJ2-3; 8 bases are a match to TRBD2. Looked up from germline, CDR1 is SGHTA and CDR2 is FQGNSA. The CDR3 runs 17 residues. The ends lost 0 bases at V and 2 bases at J; junction bases unmatched: 7. The chain's CDR3 is CASSLALGLADTDTQYF. CDR3 coding DNA: TGTGCCAGCAGCTTAGCCCTCGGACTAGCCGACACAGATACGCAGTATTTT.

This chain links TRBV28 with TRBJ2-3, with unresolved D. In germline, CDR1 is MDHEN, CDR2 SYDVKM. The CDR3 runs to 14 residues. With 3 bases removed from V and 1 base from J, the gap between germline ends came to 8 bases. CDR3 nucleotide sequence: TGTGCCAGCAGTTTCGTTGCGGGCACAGATACGCAGTATTTT. Protein: CASSFVAGTDTQYF.

The gene calls are TRBV2 and TRBJ2-1; possibly TRBD1 or TRBD2 for D (7 bases each). The V gene's germline CDR1 is SNHLY and CDR2 FYNNEI. The CDR3 spans 18 residues. Trimming stripped 6 bases from V and 8 bases from J, with 29 bases between. The CDR3 protein is CASRSDRRGGIQGHEQFF. The CDR3 DNA reads TGTGCCAGCAGGTCGGACAGGAGGGGGGGAATCCAAGGACATGAGCAGTTCTTC.

V usage is TRBV5-5 and J usage is TRBJ2-5; D possibly corresponds to TRBD1 (7 bases). The CDR3 is 15 residues long. Germline V gene sequence: CDR1 SGHKS, CDR2 YYEKEE (reference sequence). V shed 0 bases and J shed 1 base, with 10 bases lying between them. This chain's CDR3 is CASSLGGDSQETQYF. CDR3 nucleotides: TGTGCCAGCAGCTTGGGGGGGGACAGCCAAGAGACCCAGTACTTC.

This sequence joins TRBV27 and TRBJ2-7; D ambiguous. This CDR3 is built from 13 residues. CDR1 is MNHEY and CDR2 is SMNVEV in the germline V gene (reference sequence). The V end lost 1 base, the J end lost 3 bases, and 7 bases lay between the germline ends. CDR3 sequence (DNA): TGTGCCAGCAGTTTATGGCAGGACTACGAGCAGTACTTC. This encodes CASSLWQDYEQYF.